The entry below gives a single TCR beta chain sequence along with its context. Its antigen is unknown. Per-base qualities were not stored, and no clone one base away is much larger. TCRbeta CDR3 regions were amplified from genomic DNA by means of the immunoSEQ Assay, a bias-controlled multiplex PCR. Concerning the study's data processing: The number of nucleated cells in each sample was estimated from the amplification of reference gene primers within the assay. Sequence reads were collapsed and filtered to measure the absolute abundance of every unique TCRbeta CDR3 rearrangement. For each sample, productive Simpson clonality was calculated by taking the square root of Simpson's diversity index across productive rearrangements. TCRdb took over this immuneACCESS table, retaining in-frame rearrangements with V and J assigned. Such tables are incomplete; in checked studies, under half of the missing clones stem from an unresolved V gene, and the remainder is unexplained. Clone size and the V and J calls come from that table; the DNA yielded D and trimming. A total of about 160,000 clones appear in this sample, approximately 88% of them only once. The ten largest account for about 3.9% of the sample.

This record comes from a study of blood T cell repertoires in COVID-19 (dated by TCRdb to between 2020 and 2021). As for the study more broadly: Samples covering the acute and convalescent phases of COVID-19 were provided by collaborators in the United States, Italy and Spain. Where available, HLA class I and class II types were obtained from metadata supplied by the sample provider rather than from assay-based typing. The repertoires were made available in a free public database intended to serve as a resource for research on the immune response to SARS-CoV-2. Samples came from the ongoing ImmuneRACE study (first 160 participants) plus 1,254 subjects from 6 global collaborators. A de-identified subject ID, COVID-19 status, age in years and sex were almost always included in the sample metadata. The material from the prospective study consisted of cDNA or gDNA derived from T cells, B-cell-depleted T cells, or PBMCs. The dataset comprised deeply sampled blood TCRbeta repertoires from subjects exposed to, actively infected with, or recovered from COVID-19.

Study-level results and caveats: The quantity of clinical and demographic metadata differed by source and by participant and was supplied without curation.

The CDR3, cysteine through phenylalanine, is 12 amino acids long. This entry keeps only the CDR3 DNA: 36 bases, framed from base 1. From the germline V gene, CDR1 is MNHEY and CDR2 is SVGAGI. V and J lose 6 bases and 9 bases, and a span of 12 bases separates them. Another Seattle source contributed samples from volunteer blood donors who had recovered from COVID-19. Collaborating institutions collected whole blood in K2EDTA tubes following their own protocols. For TCRbeta analysis, collaborators shipped samples as frozen whole blood, isolated PBMCs, or DNA extracted from either of those sample types.

The receptor was derived from a woman in her sixties who had recovered from COVID-19. Rearrangement joined TRBV6-5 to TRBJ1-5, with a weak D call of TRBD1 (5 bases match). The sample taken for sequencing was peripheral blood. This receptor has the CDR3 CASSLPGGPQHF. In nucleotide form, the sequence is TGTGCCAGCAGCCTACCCGGGGGGCCCCAGCATTTT.